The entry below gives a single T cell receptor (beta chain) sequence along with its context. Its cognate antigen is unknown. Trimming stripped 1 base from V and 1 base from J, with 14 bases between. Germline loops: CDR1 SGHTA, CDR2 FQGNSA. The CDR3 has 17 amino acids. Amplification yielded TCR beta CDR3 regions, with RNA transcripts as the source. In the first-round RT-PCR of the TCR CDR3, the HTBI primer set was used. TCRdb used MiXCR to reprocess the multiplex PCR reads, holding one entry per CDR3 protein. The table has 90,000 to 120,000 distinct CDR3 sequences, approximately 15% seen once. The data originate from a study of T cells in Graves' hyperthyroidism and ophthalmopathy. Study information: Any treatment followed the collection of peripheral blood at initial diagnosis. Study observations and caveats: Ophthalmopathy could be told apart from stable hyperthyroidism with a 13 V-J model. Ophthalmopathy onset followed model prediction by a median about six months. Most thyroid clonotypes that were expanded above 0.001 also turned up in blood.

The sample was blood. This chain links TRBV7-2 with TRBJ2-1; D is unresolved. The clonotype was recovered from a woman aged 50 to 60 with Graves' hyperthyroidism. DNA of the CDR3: TGTGCCAGCAGCTTAGTGGGCGCTCCTACTTCCTACAATGAGCAGTTCTTC. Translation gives CASSLVGAPTSYNEQFF.